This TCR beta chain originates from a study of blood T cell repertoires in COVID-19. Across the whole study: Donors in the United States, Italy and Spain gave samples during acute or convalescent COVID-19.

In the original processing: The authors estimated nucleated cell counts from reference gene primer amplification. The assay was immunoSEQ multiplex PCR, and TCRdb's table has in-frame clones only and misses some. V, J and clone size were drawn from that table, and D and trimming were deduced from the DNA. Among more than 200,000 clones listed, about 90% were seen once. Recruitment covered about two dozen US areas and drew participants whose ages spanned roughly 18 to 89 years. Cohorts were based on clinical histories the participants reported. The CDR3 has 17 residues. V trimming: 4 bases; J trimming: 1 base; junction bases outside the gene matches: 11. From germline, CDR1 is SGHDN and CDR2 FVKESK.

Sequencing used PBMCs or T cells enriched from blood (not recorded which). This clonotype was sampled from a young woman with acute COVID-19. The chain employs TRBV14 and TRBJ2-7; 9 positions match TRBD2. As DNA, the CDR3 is TGTGCCAGCAGCCCCAAGAGGGATAGCGGGAGTTCCTACGAGCAGTACTTC. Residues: CASSPKRDSGSSYEQYF.